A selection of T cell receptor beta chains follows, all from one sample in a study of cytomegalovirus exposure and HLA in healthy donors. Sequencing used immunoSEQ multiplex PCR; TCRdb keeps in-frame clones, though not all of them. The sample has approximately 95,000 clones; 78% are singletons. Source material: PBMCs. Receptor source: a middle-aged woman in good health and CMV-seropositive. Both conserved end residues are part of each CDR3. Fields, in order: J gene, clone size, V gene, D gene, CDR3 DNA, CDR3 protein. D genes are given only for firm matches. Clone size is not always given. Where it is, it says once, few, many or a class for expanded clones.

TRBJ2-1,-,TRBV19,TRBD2,TGTGCCAGTAGTATAGGGACTAGCTTTGAGCAGTTCTTC,CASSIGTSFEQFF
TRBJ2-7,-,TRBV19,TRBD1,TGTGCCAGTAGTACCCGGGGACAGGGGGCCGACGAGCAGTACTTC,CASSTRGQGADEQYF
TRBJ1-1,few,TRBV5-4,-,TGTGCCAGCAGTTTACAGCAGGACACTGAAGCTTTCTTT,CASSLQQDTEAFF
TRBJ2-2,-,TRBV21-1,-,TGTGCCAGCAGCAAAGGGCCTACAGGGCGAAACACCGGGGAGCTGTTTTTT,CASSKGPTGRNTGELFF
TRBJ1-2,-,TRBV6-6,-,TGTGCCAGCAGCCCCACACCAAACTATGGCTACACCTTC,CASSPTPNYGYTF
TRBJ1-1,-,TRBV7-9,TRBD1,TGTGCCAGCAGCTTAGTAGGGGGCTCTACTGAAGCTTTCTTT,CASSLVGGSTEAFF
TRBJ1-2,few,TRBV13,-,TGTGCCAGCAGCTTCCCATCGGGTGGATCTCATGGCTACACCTTC,CASSFPSGGSHGYTF
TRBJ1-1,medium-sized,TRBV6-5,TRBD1,TGTGCCAGCAGGAACGGACAGGGAGGGACTGAAGCTTTCTTT,CASRNGQGGTEAFF
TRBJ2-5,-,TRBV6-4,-,TGTGCCAGCCACCAGTACCAAGAGACCCAGTACTTC,CASHQYQETQYF
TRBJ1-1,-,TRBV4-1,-,TGCGCCAGCAGCCAAGAGGAGGGAATAGGGACTGAAGCTTTCTTT,CASSQEEGIGTEAFF
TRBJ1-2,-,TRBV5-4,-,TGTGCCAGCAGCTTGAGGAGGGAGGTGCGCCCTTTTGACTACACCTTC,CASSLRREVRPFDYTF
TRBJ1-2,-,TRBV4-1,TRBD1,TGCGCCAGCAGCCAAGACGGGGACAGGGTGGGAGCTAACTATGGCTACACCTTC,CASSQDGDRVGANYGYTF
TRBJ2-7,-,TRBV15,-,TGTGCCACCAGCACCACCGGGACTGTCTCCTACGAGCAGTACTTC,CATSTTGTVSYEQYF
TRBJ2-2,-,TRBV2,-,TGTGCCAGCAGAGGCGAGACTGCGAACACCGGGGAGCTGTTTTTT,CASRGETANTGELFF
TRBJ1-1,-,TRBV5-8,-,TGTGCCATAATTTTCTCTGAAGCTTTCTTT,CAIIFSEAFF
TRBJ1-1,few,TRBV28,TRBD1,TGTGCCAGCAGTCCCCCGGGACAGAAAAACACTGAAGCTTTCTTT,CASSPPGQKNTEAFF
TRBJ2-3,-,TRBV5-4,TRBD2,TGTGCCAGCAGCGGGACTAGCGGGTACCCAGATACGCAGTATTTT,CASSGTSGYPDTQYF
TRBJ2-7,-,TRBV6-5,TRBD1,TGTGCCAGCAAATCGGGACAGGGGAGATACGAGCAGTACTTC,CASKSGQGRYEQYF
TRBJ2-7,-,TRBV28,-,TGTGCCAGCAGTGCCCCGGGACACACCTACGAGCAGTACTTC,CASSAPGHTYEQYF
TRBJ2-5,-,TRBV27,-,TGTGCCAGCCGACCATACAGGGTCCAAGAGACCCAGTACTTC,CASRPYRVQETQYF
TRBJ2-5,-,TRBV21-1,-,TGTGCCAACTCCCGGGGGGCGGAGGAGACCCAGTACTTC,CANSRGAEETQYF
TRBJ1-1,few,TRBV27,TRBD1,TGTGCCAGCAGTTTATCTCCGTCCTCAGGGGGGACTGAAGCTTTCTTT,CASSLSPSSGGTEAFF
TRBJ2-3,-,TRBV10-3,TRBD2,TGTGCCATCAGACCGACTAGCGGAGAGCGTACGCAGTATTTT,CAIRPTSGERTQYF
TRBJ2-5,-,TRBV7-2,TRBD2,TGTGCCAGCAGCCGCCGGACTAGCGGGAGTGGTCTAGAGACCCAGTACTTC,CASSRRTSGSGLETQYF
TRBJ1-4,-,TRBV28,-,TGTGCCAGCAGCCTGCGAGGAAAACTGTTTTTT,CASSLRGKLFF
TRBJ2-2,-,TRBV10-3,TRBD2,TGTGCCACCCGGACTAGCGGGATGGTCGGGGAGCTGTTTTTT,CATRTSGMVGELFF
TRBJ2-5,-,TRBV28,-,TGTGCCAGCAGTTTAGAGGGTTTGCGGGAGACCCAGTACTTC,CASSLEGLRETQYF
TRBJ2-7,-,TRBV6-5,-,TGTGCCAGCAGTTCCCGCCGCTTTGGCGGGTACGAGCAGTACTTC,CASSSRRFGGYEQYF
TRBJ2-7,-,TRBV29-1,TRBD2,TGCAGCGTTCTAACCGGGAGGGCGGTCGAGCAGTACTTC,CSVLTGRAVEQYF
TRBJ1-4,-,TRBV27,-,TGTGCCAGCAGTAAGGACGAGGGATATGAAAAACTGTTTTTT,CASSKDEGYEKLFF
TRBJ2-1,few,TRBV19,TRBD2,TGTGCCAGTAGTATGGGACTAGCGGACCATGAGCAGTTCTTC,CASSMGLADHEQFF